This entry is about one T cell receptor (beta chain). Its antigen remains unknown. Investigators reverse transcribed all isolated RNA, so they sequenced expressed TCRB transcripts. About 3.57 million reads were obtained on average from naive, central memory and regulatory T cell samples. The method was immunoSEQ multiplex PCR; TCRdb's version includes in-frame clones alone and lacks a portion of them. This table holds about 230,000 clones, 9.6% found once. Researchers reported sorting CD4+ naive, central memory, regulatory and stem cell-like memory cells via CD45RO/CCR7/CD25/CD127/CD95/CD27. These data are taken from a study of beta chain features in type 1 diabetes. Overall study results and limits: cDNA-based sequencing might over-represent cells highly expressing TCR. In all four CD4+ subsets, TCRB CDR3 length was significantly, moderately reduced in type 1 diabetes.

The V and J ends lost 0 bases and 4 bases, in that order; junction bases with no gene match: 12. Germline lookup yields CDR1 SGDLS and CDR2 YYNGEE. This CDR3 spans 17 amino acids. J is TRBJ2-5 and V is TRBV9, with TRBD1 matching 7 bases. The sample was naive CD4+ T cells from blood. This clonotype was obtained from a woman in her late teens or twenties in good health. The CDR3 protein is CASSVASRGGSRETQYF. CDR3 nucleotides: TGTGCCAGCAGCGTAGCTTCGAGAGGGGGCTCCCGAGAGACCCAGTACTTC.